These T cell receptor beta chains were read from a single sample in a study of identical twins. Via MiXCR, TCRdb re-called the 5' RACE reads, giving one row per CDR3 protein. In the table there are 400,000 to 600,000 distinct CDR3 sequences, 20% to 25% of which are singletons. The sample was also reused in another study, on yellow fever vaccine responses in identical twins.

The source material was CD4+ T cells sorted from blood. The receptors stem from a woman aged 18-29 years in good health. CDR3s include the opening cysteine and the closing phenylalanine or tryptophan. Fields, in order: J gene, V gene, D gene, clone size, CDR3 protein, CDR3 DNA. A D gene is named only where the DNA matches it firmly. Size tells how often a clone was seen (once, few, many) or the class of an expanded clone, and some rows leave it out.

J: TRBJ2-1; V: TRBV12-3/TRBV12-4; D: TRBD2; size: few; CDR3: CASSLRREDGNEQFF; DNA: TGTGCCAGCAGTTTGAGGCGGGAGGATGGGAATGAGCAGTTCTTC
J: TRBJ2-1; V: TRBV19; D: NA; size: NA; CDR3: CASTHRSRGGSYNEQFF; DNA: TGTGCCAGTACCCATAGGTCTAGAGGGGGCTCCTACAATGAGCAGTTCTTC
J: TRBJ1-2; V: TRBV12-3/TRBV12-4; D: TRBD1; size: NA; CDR3: CASSLVGGAVYGYTF; DNA: TGTGCCAGCAGTTTAGTAGGGGGCGCGGTCTATGGCTACACCTTC
J: TRBJ1-5; V: TRBV5-1; D: TRBD1; size: few; CDR3: CASSVEGARNQPQHF; DNA: TGCGCCAGCAGCGTCGAGGGGGCTCGAAATCAGCCCCAGCATTTT
J: TRBJ1-5; V: TRBV20-1; D: NA; size: many; CDR3: CSARASNQPQHF; DNA: TGCAGTGCTAGGGCCAGCAATCAGCCCCAGCATTTT
J: TRBJ2-3; V: TRBV20-1; D: TRBD2; size: NA; CDR3: CSAARLADTDTQYF; DNA: TGCAGTGCTGCAAGACTAGCGGACACAGATACGCAGTATTTT
J: TRBJ2-1; V: TRBV24-1; D: TRBD2; size: few; CDR3: CATSDPFVPPSGSLNEQFF; DNA: TGTGCCACCAGTGATCCATTTGTCCCCCCTAGCGGGAGTTTAAATGAGCAGTTCTTC
J: TRBJ2-7; V: TRBV9; D: TRBD1; size: NA; CDR3: CASSASDRDSSEQYF; DNA: TGTGCCAGCAGCGCCTCGGACAGGGATAGTTCCGAGCAGTACTTC
J: TRBJ1-5; V: TRBV19; D: NA; size: few; CDR3: CASTQGQNSNQPQHF; DNA: TGTGCCAGTACGCAGGGTCAGAATAGCAATCAGCCCCAGCATTTT
J: TRBJ2-7; V: TRBV11-2; D: NA; size: NA; CDR3: CASSLAVRGPYEQYF; DNA: TGTGCCAGCAGCTTAGCTGTCCGGGGTCCCTACGAGCAGTACTTC
J: TRBJ2-2; V: TRBV3-1; D: TRBD1; size: NA; CDR3: CASSPAPSTGANTGELFF; DNA: TGTGCCAGCAGCCCCGCCCCCTCGACAGGGGCGAACACCGGGGAGCTGTTTTTT
J: TRBJ2-7; V: TRBV18; D: NA; size: many; CDR3: CASSQSSYEQYF; DNA: TGTGCCAGCTCCCAAAGCTCCTACGAGCAGTACTTC
J: TRBJ2-4; V: TRBV5-1; D: NA; size: few; CDR3: CASREAALAKNIQYF; DNA: TGCGCCAGCAGGGAAGCGGCCCTAGCCAAAAACATTCAGTACTTC
J: TRBJ2-7; V: TRBV20-1; D: TRBD2; size: NA; CDR3: CSAAPGLASYEQYF; DNA: TGCAGTGCTGCCCCGGGACTAGCCTCCTACGAGCAGTACTTC
J: TRBJ1-6; V: TRBV5-1; D: TRBD1; size: NA; CDR3: CASSLIGGESPLHF; DNA: TGCGCCAGCAGCTTGATAGGGGGCGAGTCACCCCTCCACTTT
J: TRBJ2-1; V: TRBV10-3; D: NA; size: NA; CDR3: CAISDKSGSGHEQFF; DNA: TGTGCCATCAGTGACAAGAGCGGATCGGGCCATGAGCAGTTCTTC
J: TRBJ2-1; V: TRBV7-3; D: TRBD2; size: NA; CDR3: CASSPYPPSTSGTYNEQFF; DNA: TGTGCCAGCAGCCCATACCCCCCCTCGACTAGCGGGACCTACAATGAGCAGTTCTTC
J: TRBJ2-1; V: TRBV7-9; D: TRBD2; size: many; CDR3: CASSLGTSGSYNEQFF; DNA: TGTGCCAGCAGCTTAGGGACTAGCGGCTCCTACAATGAGCAGTTCTTC
J: TRBJ2-7; V: TRBV29-1; D: NA; size: NA; CDR3: CSVRVQATYEQYF; DNA: TGCAGCGTCCGAGTTCAGGCCACCTACGAGCAGTACTTC
J: TRBJ1-2; V: TRBV5-6; D: NA; size: NA; CDR3: CASSLPATYGYTF; DNA: TGTGCCAGCAGCTTGCCAGCGACCTATGGCTACACCTTC
J: TRBJ2-7; V: TRBV29-1; D: NA; size: NA; CDR3: CSGRTTTYEQYF; DNA: TGCAGCGGCCGGACCACGACCTACGAGCAGTACTTC
J: TRBJ2-7; V: TRBV20-1; D: NA; size: few; CDR3: CSALRYRNKVPEQYF; DNA: TGCAGTGCCCTAAGATACCGGAACAAGGTACCCGAGCAGTACTTC
J: TRBJ2-5; V: TRBV24-1; D: TRBD1; size: few; CDR3: CATSVAGTGKETQYF; DNA: TGTGCCACCAGCGTTGCCGGGACAGGGAAAGAGACCCAGTACTTC
J: TRBJ2-5; V: TRBV9; D: TRBD2; size: few; CDR3: CASSAGLLAAYQETQYF; DNA: TGTGCCAGCAGCGCCGGGTTACTAGCGGCGTACCAAGAGACCCAGTACTTC
J: TRBJ2-1; V: TRBV12-5; D: NA; size: NA; CDR3: CASGLDRQFF; DNA: TGTGCTAGTGGTTTGGACCGGCAGTTCTTC
J: TRBJ2-4; V: TRBV12-3/TRBV12-4; D: NA; size: few; CDR3: CASSLEGAKKNIQYF; DNA: TGTGCCAGCAGTTTAGAAGGGGCCAAAAAAAACATTCAGTACTTC
J: TRBJ2-6; V: TRBV2; D: NA; size: NA; CDR3: CASSLRGADTGSGANVLTF; DNA: TGTGCCAGCAGCCTCAGGGGGGCGGATACGGGCTCTGGGGCCAACGTCCTGACTTTC
J: TRBJ1-6; V: TRBV15; D: TRBD1; size: NA; CDR3: CATGTGGGSPLHF; DNA: TGTGCCACTGGGACAGGGGGCGGTTCACCCCTCCACTTT
J: TRBJ2-1; V: TRBV19; D: NA; size: few; CDR3: CASSARPRGSNEQFF; DNA: TGTGCCAGTAGTGCCCGGCCCCGGGGCTCCAATGAGCAGTTCTTC
J: TRBJ2-2; V: TRBV6-1; D: TRBD2; size: few; CDR3: CASRTQSRGLAFTGELFF; DNA: TGTGCCAGCAGGACCCAATCTAGGGGACTAGCGTTCACCGGGGAGCTGTTTTTT
J: TRBJ2-1; V: TRBV5-1; D: TRBD1; size: few; CDR3: CASSSGQGIFF; DNA: TGCGCCAGCAGCTCCGGACAGGGGATTTTCTTC
J: TRBJ1-1; V: TRBV25-1; D: TRBD1; size: few; CDR3: CASRTGGPRAFF; DNA: TGTGCCAGCAGGACAGGGGGCCCAAGGGCTTTCTTT
J: TRBJ1-5; V: TRBV15; D: NA; size: NA; CDR3: CSNQPQHF; DNA: TGTAGCAATCAGCCCCAGCATTTT
J: TRBJ2-1; V: TRBV20-1; D: NA; size: NA; CDR3: CSASGASSYNEQFF; DNA: TGCAGTGCTAGCGGGGCTAGCTCCTACAATGAGCAGTTCTTC
J: TRBJ2-1; V: TRBV6-1; D: TRBD1; size: NA; CDR3: CASQGVEGDNYNEQFF; DNA: TGTGCCAGCCAGGGGGTTGAGGGGGACAACTACAATGAGCAGTTCTTC
J: TRBJ2-2; V: TRBV4-1; D: NA; size: few; CDR3: CASSQEYMGTGELFF; DNA: TGCGCCAGCAGCCAAGAGTATATGGGCACCGGGGAGCTGTTTTTT
J: TRBJ2-3; V: TRBV24-1; D: NA; size: NA; CDR3: CATSDLGGLTDTQYF; DNA: TGTGCCACCAGTGATCTCGGGGGACTCACAGATACGCAGTATTTT
J: TRBJ2-7; V: TRBV24-1; D: TRBD2; size: NA; CDR3: CATSEGGAGVYEQYF; DNA: TGTGCCACCAGTGAAGGGGGAGCGGGAGTCTACGAGCAGTACTTC
J: TRBJ2-3; V: TRBV10-2; D: NA; size: few; CDR3: CASRRGGNTDTQYF; DNA: TGCGCCAGCAGGAGGGGCGGGAACACAGATACGCAGTATTTT
J: TRBJ2-5; V: TRBV11-2; D: NA; size: NA; CDR3: CASSLLRLGETQYF; DNA: TGTGCCAGCAGCTTACTCCGCCTAGGAGAGACCCAGTACTTC
J: TRBJ1-1; V: TRBV29-1; D: NA; size: few; CDR3: CSVGEGSTEAFF; DNA: TGCAGCGTCGGCGAGGGGAGCACTGAAGCTTTCTTT
J: TRBJ2-2; V: TRBV9; D: TRBD2; size: few; CDR3: CASSAGLAGNTGELFF; DNA: TGTGCCAGCAGCGCGGGACTAGCGGGAAACACCGGGGAGCTGTTTTTT
J: TRBJ2-6; V: TRBV6-1; D: TRBD2; size: NA; CDR3: CASTRLAGDGANVLTF; DNA: TGTGCCAGCACCCGACTAGCGGGAGATGGGGCCAACGTCCTGACTTTC
J: TRBJ2-4; V: TRBV2; D: TRBD2; size: NA; CDR3: CASQQREGAKNIQYF; DNA: TGTGCCAGCCAGCAGCGGGAGGGTGCCAAAAACATTCAGTACTTC
J: TRBJ2-6; V: TRBV19; D: NA; size: NA; CDR3: CASSIQTGRFSGANVLTF; DNA: TGTGCCAGTAGTATTCAGACAGGGAGGTTCTCTGGGGCCAACGTCCTGACTTTC
J: TRBJ2-1; V: TRBV5-1; D: TRBD1; size: few; CDR3: CASSLVQGANNEQFF; DNA: TGCGCCAGCAGCTTGGTCCAGGGGGCTAACAATGAGCAGTTCTTC